This TCR beta chain was captured by sequencing in a study of shared clonotypes between healthy human individuals. Study as a whole: Aged between 18 and 49, the donors were a couple of women and a few men. The plates for each donor numbered three CD4 naive, three CD4 memory, two CD8 naive and one CD8 memory.

Per germline, CDR1 MNHEY and CDR2 SVGAGI. The length of the CDR3 is 14 residues. Trimming cost V 4 bases and J 10 bases, with 17 bases left between them. Healthy and HIV-negative, the adult donors had no recent acute infections or vaccinations. General observations from the study: Rarefaction gave evidence that sorted-subset sequencing remained incomplete despite large depth.

Libraries were prepared by immunoSEQ multiplex PCR; TCRdb keeps only in-frame clonotypes and omits some of them. Of 2 million to 3 million clones in the sample, under 95% were seen once. Note on this clone: Its antigen is not identified.

The chain recombines TRBV6-5 with TRBJ1-3; maybe TRBD1 (5 bases). Material: naive CD4+ T cells from PBMCs. Subset specified: CD45RA+ positively selected. This clonotype originated in a young man in good health. Some clones in this sample may be carry-over from other donors' samples. The CDR3 reads CASSFEQAVGTIYF. CDR3 DNA: TGTGCCAGCAGTTTCGAACAGGCTGTTGGGACCATATATTTT.